This T cell receptor beta chain was sequenced for a study of cytomegalovirus exposure and HLA in healthy donors. In the PCR, 60 Vbeta and 13 Jbeta primers were used. The repertoire was sequenced with immunoSEQ multiplex PCR; TCRdb's copy has only in-frame clones and lacks some. The table lists some 95,000 clones, around four fifths of them singletons, with around 4.5% in the top ten. The CDR3 covers 15 residues. After removal of 4 bases from V and 6 bases from J, the junction contained 7 bases not matched to a gene. Germline CDR1 SGHKS, CDR2 YYEKEE (reference sequence). This TCR derives from a woman between 35 and 50 years old in good health and CMV-seronegative. The sample taken for sequencing was PBMCs. The gene calls are TRBV5-5 and TRBJ1-5; 10 bases fit TRBD1. CDR3 sequence: CASSSGTGVGQPQHF. The CDR3 DNA follows: TGTGCCAGCAGCAGCGGGACAGGGGTTGGTCAGCCCCAGCATTTT. Complete variable domain (other parts from reference TRBV5-5 and TRBJ1-5): DAGVTQSPTHLIKTRGQQVTLRCSPISGHKSVSWYQQVLGQGPQFIFQYYEKEERGRGNFPDRFSARQFPNYSSELNVNALLLGDSALYLCASSSGTGVGQPQHFGDGTRLSIL.